One and the same sample provided the 4 T cell receptor beta chains below, sequenced in a study of CD8+CD57+ T cells in acquired aplastic anemia. Patients selected for sequencing had displayed CD8+CD57+ cell expansion by flow cytometry. Profiling that covered TCR beta VDJ and CDR3 relied on genomic DNA as its template. MiXCR, applied by TCRdb to the reads, yields one record per CDR3 protein. The sample has some 170,000 distinct CDR3 sequences, 71% seen once. Sequencing was carried out using sorted CD4+, CD8+, or CD8+CD57+ T cells (not recorded which) from PBMCs. The receptors here all came from a human donor with aplastic anemia.

The V gene is TRBV7-9, the J gene TRBJ1-6; D gene uncertain. Looked up from germline, CDR1 is SEHNR and CDR2 is FQNEAQ (reference sequence). Trimming left V 4 bases short and J 8 bases short, with 9 bases between. This CDR3 comprises 13 residues. CDR3 loop: CASSSQAHSPLHF. The CDR3 DNA reads as TGTGCCAGCAGCTCGCAAGCTCATTCACCCCTCCACTTT.

The chain couples TRBV20-1 to TRBJ1-2; tentative D call: TRBD1 (5 bases). Germline loops: CDR1 DFQATT, CDR2 SNEGSKA (reference sequence). The CDR3 totals 13 residues. Between the trimmed V and J ends, which lost 6 bases and 6 bases, there was a span of 17 bases. The CDR3 sequence: CSAWDPTLNGYTF. The CDR3 DNA is TGCAGTGCATGGGACCCTACGTTGAATGGCTACACCTTC.

The chain links TRBV18 to TRBJ2-5, with D possibly being TRBD2 (5 bases). V shed 0 bases and J shed 2 bases, with 10 bases lying between them. CDR3 length equals 15 residues. Germline V gives CDR1 KGHSH, CDR2 LQKENI. DNA for the CDR3: TGTGCCAGCTCACCACCTCACGGGATGCAAGAGACCCAGTACTTC. Translating it yields CASSPPHGMQETQYF. Combining the CDR3 with reference TRBV18 and TRBJ2-5 gives the whole variable domain NAGVMQNPRHLVRRRGQEARLRCSPMKGHSHVYWYRQLPEEGLKFMVYLQKENIIDESGMPKERFSAEFPKEGPSILRIQQVVRGDSAAYFCASSPPHGMQETQYFGPGTRLLVL.

The J gene is TRBJ1-2, the V gene TRBV19; D perhaps matches TRBD1 (5 bases). Per the germline V gene, CDR1 is LNHDA and CDR2 is SQIVND (reference sequence). This CDR3 is built from 13 residues. Trimming stripped 6 bases from V and 5 bases from J, with 13 bases between. In DNA, the CDR3 is TGTGCCAGTAGCAAACTGGGGGGGTATGGCTACACCTTC. Translating gives CASSKLGGYGYTF. The full variable domain, completed using reference TRBV19 and TRBJ1-2, is DGGITQSPKYLFRKEGQNVTLSCEQNLNHDAMYWYRQDPGQGLRLIYYSQIVNDFQKGDIAEGYSVSREKKESFPLTVTSAQKNPTAFYLCASSKLGGYGYTFGSGTRLTVV.